The clone carrying this T cell receptor (beta chain) was counted between two and nine times. Its matching antigen is unknown. Quantitative 5'-RACE with molecular barcodes generated TCR beta libraries. One entry per CDR3 protein results from TCRdb running MiXCR on the 5' RACE reads. The repertoire has 200,000 to 250,000 distinct CDR3 sequences, around 24% of them found once; the top ten carry under 7%. Germline V gives CDR1 DFQATT, CDR2 SNEGSKA (reference sequence). Trimming stripped 6 bases from V and 7 bases from J, with 13 bases between. CDR3 length: 12 residues. The data stem from a study of CD8 T cells in ankylosing spondylitis. Regarding the study as a whole: Significant enrichment of disease-linked clones was reportedly seen in matched ankylosing spondylitis synovial fluid.

The receptor was derived from a male donor with ankylosing spondylitis or in good health (not recorded which). Sequenced input: blood, either unsorted or a sorted T cell fraction (not recorded which). The gene calls are TRBV20-1 and TRBJ1-5; D may be TRBD1 (6 bases). CDR3 residues: CSASRTDQPQHF. CDR3 in DNA: TGCAGTGCCTCAAGGACAGACCAGCCCCAGCATTTT.